One and the same sample provided the 25 T cell receptor beta chains below, sequenced in a study of beta chain features in type 1 diabetes. Isolated RNA was reverse transcribed in full, so expressed TCRB transcripts were sequenced. Sequencing was performed with immunoSEQ multiplex PCR; in TCRdb, only in-frame clones are kept and a portion is missing. The profile shows under 250,000 clones, about 26% of them singletons. The specimen was central memory CD4+ T cells from blood. The receptors come from a man aged 30 to 39 in good health.

CDR3 sequence: CASSPARRNEQFF. CDR3 sequence (DNA): TGTGCCAGCAGCCCCGCCCGGCGGAATGAGCAGTTCTTC. V gene TRBV28 combines with J gene TRBJ2-1, with unresolved D. This CDR3 comprises 13 residues. With 6 bases removed from V and 7 bases from J, the gap between germline ends came to 13 bases. The germline V gene has CDR1 MDHEN and CDR2 SYDVKM.

This clone was seen once. Other DNA sequences in this specimen translate into the identical CDR3. The chain links TRBV6-5 to TRBJ2-7, with D uncertain. The CDR3 contains 11 residues. V dropped 2 bases and J dropped 7 bases, with 6 bases sitting between them. CDR1 is MNHEY and CDR2 is SVGAGI in the germline V gene. The CDR3 nucleotides are TGTGCCAGCAGTTACGCAGGAGAGCAGTACTTC. Translation gives CASSYAGEQYF.

The chain has TRBV7-2 and TRBJ1-2; 8 positions match TRBD1. V trimming: 3 bases; J trimming: 6 bases; junction bases outside the gene matches: 12. The CDR3 has 16 amino acids. CDR1 is SGHTA and CDR2 is FQGNSA in the germline V gene. The CDR3 here is CASSLTRTGRLNGYTF. The CDR3 coding sequence is TGTGCCAGCAGCTTGACTAGGACAGGGAGATTAAATGGCTACACCTTC.

This clone was seen a few times. The chain is built from TRBV30 and TRBJ2-3; tentative D call: TRBD1 (6 bases). CDR3 length equals 12 residues. CDR1 and CDR2 (germline): GTSNPN, SVGIG (reference sequence). V lost 5 bases to trimming and J lost 5 bases, with 11 bases between them. The CDR3 sequence is CAWSGAGDTQYF. The CDR3 DNA sequence: TGTGCCTGGTCAGGGGCGGGAGATACGCAGTATTTT.

CDR3 coding DNA: TGTGCCTGGAGTGTAGGAAGCTCCTACAATGAGCAGTTCTTC. It codes for CAWSVGSSYNEQFF. This rearrangement joins TRBV30 to TRBJ2-1; unclear D gene. From germline, CDR1 is GTSNPN and CDR2 SVGIG (reference sequence). V lost 0 bases and J 0 bases, leaving 6 bases between the germline ends. This CDR3 contains 14 residues.

This clone came up a few times. The chain joins TRBV7-7 to TRBJ2-1, with 9 positions matching TRBD2. CDR1 SSHAT and CDR2 FNYEAQ come from the germline V gene (reference sequence). V trimming: 0 bases; J trimming: 8 bases; junction bases outside the gene matches: 5. The length of the CDR3 is 15 residues. The CDR3 nucleotides read TGTGCCAGCAGCTTAGCGGCTAGCGGGAATCATGAGCAGTTCTTC. Protein sequence: CASSLAASGNHEQFF. The entire variable domain, with the rest obtained from reference TRBV7-7 and TRBJ2-1, is as follows: GAGVSQSPRYKVTKRGQDVTLRCDPISSHATLYWYQQALGQGPEFLTYFNYEAQPDKSGLPSDRFSAERPEGSISTLTIQRTEQRDSAMYRCASSLAASGNHEQFFGPGTRLTVL.

About this clone itself: The same CDR3 arises from other DNA sequences in this sample as well. The rearrangement joins TRBV30 to TRBJ2-7; the D is unclear. Trimming took 1 base from V and 3 from J, leaving 4 bases between them. The CDR3 runs to 11 residues. From germline, CDR1 is GTSNPN and CDR2 SVGIG (reference sequence). CDR3 DNA sequence: TGTGCCTGGAGTGGGGGCTACGAGCAGTACTTC. This sequence encodes CAWSGGYEQYF.

This sequence joins TRBV13 and TRBJ2-7; TRBD2 aligns across 8 bases. Germline trimming cut 5 bases from V and 3 bases from J; bases unmatched to any gene: 12. The CDR3 is 16 amino acids. Germline V gene lookup returns CDR1 PRHDT and CDR2 FYEKMQ (reference sequence). CDR3 region: CASSPRRGGGFYEQYF. CDR3 bases: TGTGCCAGCAGCCCCAGACGGGGGGGAGGTTTCTACGAGCAGTACTTC.

This chain uses TRBV30 with TRBJ1-5; no clear D gene. The V gene lost 1 base and the J gene lost 5 bases, with 12 bases spanning the gap. The V gene's germline CDR1 is GTSNPN and CDR2 SVGIG (reference sequence). The CDR3 has 14 residues. CDR3: CAWSASAGDQPQHF. CDR3 coding DNA: TGTGCCTGGAGTGCCTCTGCAGGTGATCAGCCCCAGCATTTT.

This clone has a handful of counts. The chain uses TRBV23-1 and TRBJ2-5; D is unresolved. TRBV23-1 is recorded as an ORF, its role being uncertain. Trimming left V 3 bases short and J 3 bases short, with 8 bases between. The length of the CDR3 is 13 residues. DNA of the CDR3: TGCGCCAGCAGTCAGTACAGTGAAGAGACCCAGTACTTC. Translation: CASSQYSEETQYF.

This clone was detected a few times. The CDR3 DNA is TGCAGCGTTGGAGGACCTAACTCCTACGAGCAGTACTTC. The encoded protein is CSVGGPNSYEQYF. The chain employs TRBV29-1 and TRBJ2-7; D gene ambiguous. This CDR3 region has 13 residues. Germline CDR1 is SQVTM and CDR2 is ANQGSEA. Trimming left V 4 bases short and J 0 bases short, with 10 bases between.

The gene calls are TRBV2 and TRBJ1-5, with D perhaps TRBD1 (5 bases). V dropped 2 bases and J dropped 4 bases, with 12 bases sitting between them. Looked up from germline, CDR1 is SNHLY and CDR2 is FYNNEI. This CDR3 has 15 residues. The CDR3 sequence: CASSETRPGNQPQHF. CDR3 sequence (DNA): TGTGCCAGCAGTGAAACCCGGCCAGGGAATCAGCCCCAGCATTTT. The full variable domain, rest sourced from reference TRBV2 and TRBJ1-5, is EPEVTQTPSHQVTQMGQEVILRCVPISNHLYFYWYRQILGQKVEFLVSFYNNEISEKSEIFDDQFSVERPDGSNFTLKIRSTKLEDSAMYFCASSETRPGNQPQHFGDGTRLSIL.

The V and J genes are TRBV9 and TRBJ1-2, with D tentatively TRBD1 (6 bases). The CDR3 spans 12 residues. Germline assignment: CDR1 SGDLS and CDR2 YYNGEE. The V end was cut by 1 base, the J end by 8 bases, with 9 bases between. CDR3 in amino acids: CASSVIRGGYTF. DNA for the CDR3: TGTGCCAGCAGCGTAATCAGGGGAGGCTACACCTTC. The whole variable domain, remainder taken from reference TRBV9 and TRBJ1-2, is DSGVTQTPKHLITATGQRVTLRCSPRSGDLSVYWYQQSLDQGLQFLIQYYNGEERAKGNILERFSAQQFPDLHSELNLSSLELGDSALYFCASSVIRGGYTFGSGTRLTVV.

V gene TRBV28 combines with J gene TRBJ2-4; D gene ambiguous. This CDR3 comprises 14 residues. V lost 6 bases and J 9 bases, leaving 18 bases between the germline ends. Germline CDR1 is MDHEN and CDR2 is SYDVKM. The CDR3 sequence is CASSRSTSMVIQYF. In nucleotides, the CDR3 is TGTGCCAGCAGCCGCAGCACCTCCATGGTCATTCAGTACTTC.

V is TRBV10-2 and J is TRBJ2-1; D not resolved. V shed 2 bases and J shed 5 bases, with 10 bases lying between them. This CDR3 region has 14 residues. Looked up from germline, CDR1 is WSHSY and CDR2 is SAAADI. The CDR3 sequence is CASSEGVYNNEQFF. For the CDR3, the DNA is TGCGCCAGCAGTGAGGGGGTTTACAACAATGAGCAGTTCTTC.

The chain has TRBV7-9 and TRBJ2-7; D unresolved. The CDR3 is 14 residues long. Germline CDR1 SEHNR, CDR2 FQNEAQ (reference sequence). V was clipped by 5 bases and J by 3 bases, with 14 bases between them. CDR3 sequence: CASSPSFGIYEQYF. CDR3 DNA sequence: TGTGCCAGCAGCCCATCTTTCGGAATCTACGAGCAGTACTTC.

V gene TRBV18 combines with J gene TRBJ1-5, with D unresolved. Germline lookup yields CDR1 KGHSH and CDR2 LQKENI. CDR3 length: 14 residues. The V end lost 3 bases, the J end lost 6 bases, and 12 bases lay between the germline ends. The CDR3 protein is CASSPAGPPQPQHF. DNA of the CDR3: TGTGCCAGCTCACCGGCCGGGCCCCCTCAGCCCCAGCATTTT.

This chain joins TRBV18 and TRBJ2-7; TRBD1 matches 10 bases. This CDR3 spans 14 amino acids. From germline, CDR1 is KGHSH and CDR2 LQKENI. Losses at the gene ends were 3 bases for V and 4 bases for J; bases not matched to a gene: 3. CDR3 loop: CASSPGTGVYEQYF. CDR3 nucleotide sequence: TGTGCCAGCTCACCCGGGACAGGGGTTTACGAGCAGTACTTC.

The V and J genes are TRBV29-1 and TRBJ2-1; weak D call: TRBD2 (6 bases). Trimming took 8 bases from V and 9 from J, leaving 20 bases between them. This CDR3 contains 13 residues. Germline CDR1 is SQVTM and CDR2 is ANQGSEA. In DNA form, the CDR3 reads TGCAGCCCTACGGGTGCGGGGAAGGGTGAGCAGTTCTTC. As protein: CSPTGAGKGEQFF.

The rearrangement joins TRBV6-5 to TRBJ2-7; 9 nucleotides line up with TRBD1. CDR1 is MNHEY and CDR2 is SVGAGI in the germline V gene. Unmatched junction bases numbered 4, after V lost 4 bases and J lost 0 bases. The CDR3 runs 15 residues. In DNA form, the CDR3 reads TGTGCCAGCAGTTCAACGACAGGGGGCTCCTACGAGCAGTACTTC. Amino acids: CASSSTTGGSYEQYF.

The chain joins TRBV4-3 to TRBJ2-7; TRBD1 might be the D (7 bases). Germline V gene lookup returns CDR1 LGHNA and CDR2 YSLEER. This CDR3 comprises 16 residues. Trimming stripped 0 bases from V and 5 bases from J, with 17 bases between. CDR3 in amino acids: CASSQDWRGQKDEQYF. The DNA for the CDR3 is TGCGCCAGCAGCCAAGATTGGAGGGGGCAGAAGGACGAGCAGTACTTC.

The gene calls are TRBV6-6 and TRBJ2-4; D call uncertain. V was trimmed by 2 bases and J by 6 bases, leaving 11 bases between them. CDR3 size: 14 residues. CDR1 is MNHNY, CDR2 SVGAGI, per germline (reference sequence). The CDR3 DNA reads TGTGCCAGCAGTTACGGGCCGCAGGCAAACATTCAGTACTTC. This encodes CASSYGPQANIQYF.

This clone was found many times. J is TRBJ2-5 and V is TRBV29-1; no definite D call. The CDR3 has 14 residues. Germline CDR1 is SQVTM and CDR2 is ANQGSEA. The V gene lost 0 bases and the J gene lost 2 bases, with 10 bases spanning the gap. CDR3 amino acids: CSVEDQTVQETQYF. The CDR3 region has the DNA TGCAGCGTTGAAGATCAGACGGTACAAGAGACCCAGTACTTC.

The chain uses TRBV19 and TRBJ2-5; D may be TRBD1 or TRBD2 (5 bases each). With 4 bases removed from V and 2 bases from J, the gap between germline ends came to 14 bases. The germline gives CDR1 LNHDA, CDR2 SQIVND (reference sequence). The CDR3 runs 15 residues. The CDR3 protein is CASSRGDGRQETQYF. The CDR3 nucleotides are TGTGCCAGTAGTAGAGGGGACGGCCGACAAGAGACCCAGTACTTC.

The chain recombines TRBV7-2 with TRBJ2-7; tentative D call: TRBD2 (6 bases). The germline V gene encodes CDR1 SGHTA and CDR2 FQGNSA. This CDR3 spans 12 amino acids. The V gene lost 5 bases and the J gene lost 6 bases, with 11 bases spanning the gap. The CDR3, as DNA: TGTGCCAGCAGCGAGGGACTTAGCGAGCAGTACTTC. Its translation is CASSEGLSEQYF.